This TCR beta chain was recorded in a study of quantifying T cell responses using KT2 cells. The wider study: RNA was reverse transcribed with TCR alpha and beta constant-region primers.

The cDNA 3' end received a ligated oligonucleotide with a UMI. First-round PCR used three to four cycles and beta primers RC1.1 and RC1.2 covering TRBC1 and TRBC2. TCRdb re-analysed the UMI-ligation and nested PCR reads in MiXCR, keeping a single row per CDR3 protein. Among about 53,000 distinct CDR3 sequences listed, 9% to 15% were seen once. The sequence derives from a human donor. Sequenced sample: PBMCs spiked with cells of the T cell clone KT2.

The CDR3 region is CACGTGTKNIQYF. CDR3 DNA sequence: TGTGCCTGCGGGACAGGGACCAAAAACATTCAGTACTTC. The gene calls are TRBV12-3 or TRBV12-4 and TRBJ2-4, with 9 bases identical to TRBD1. V shed 11 bases, J shed 2 bases, and the junction held 4 bases outside the gene matches. The CDR3 runs to 13 residues.